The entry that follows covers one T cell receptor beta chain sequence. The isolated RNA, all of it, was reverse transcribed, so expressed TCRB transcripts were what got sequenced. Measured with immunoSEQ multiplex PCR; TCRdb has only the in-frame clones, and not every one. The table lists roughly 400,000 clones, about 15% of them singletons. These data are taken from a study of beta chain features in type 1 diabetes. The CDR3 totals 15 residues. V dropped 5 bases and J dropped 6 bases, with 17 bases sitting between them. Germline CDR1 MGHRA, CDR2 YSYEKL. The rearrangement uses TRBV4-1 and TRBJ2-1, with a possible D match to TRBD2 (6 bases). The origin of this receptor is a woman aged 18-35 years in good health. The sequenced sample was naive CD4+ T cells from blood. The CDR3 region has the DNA TGCGCCAGCAGCACATGGGGGGAACGCTCCAATGAGCAGTTCTTC. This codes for CASSTWGERSNEQFF.